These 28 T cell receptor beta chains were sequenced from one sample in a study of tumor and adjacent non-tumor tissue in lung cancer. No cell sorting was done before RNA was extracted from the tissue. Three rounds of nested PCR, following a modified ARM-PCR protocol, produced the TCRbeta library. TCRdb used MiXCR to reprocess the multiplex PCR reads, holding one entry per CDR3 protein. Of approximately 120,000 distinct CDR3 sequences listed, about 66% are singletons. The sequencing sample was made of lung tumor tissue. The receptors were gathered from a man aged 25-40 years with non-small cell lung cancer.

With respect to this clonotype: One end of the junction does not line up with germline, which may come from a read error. CDR3 sequence reads: CSVGAQESSYEQYF. CDR3 bases: TGCAGCGTTGGGGCTCAGGAGAGCTCCTACGAGCAATACTTC. The V call is TRBV29-1, the J call TRBJ2-7, with D hard to call. The germline V gene encodes CDR1 SQVTM and CDR2 ANQGSEA. This CDR3 comprises 14 residues.

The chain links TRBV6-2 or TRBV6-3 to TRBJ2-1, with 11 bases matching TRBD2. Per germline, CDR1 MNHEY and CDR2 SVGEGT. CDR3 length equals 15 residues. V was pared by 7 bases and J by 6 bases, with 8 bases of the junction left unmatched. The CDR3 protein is CASNPTSGRGNEQFF. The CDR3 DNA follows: TGTGCCAGCAATCCTACTAGCGGGAGAGGCAATGAGCAGTTCTTC.

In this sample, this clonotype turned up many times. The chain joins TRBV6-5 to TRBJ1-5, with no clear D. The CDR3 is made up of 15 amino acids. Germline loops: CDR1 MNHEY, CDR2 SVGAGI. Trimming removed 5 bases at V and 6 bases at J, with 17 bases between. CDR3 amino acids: CASSRLQTSGQPQHF. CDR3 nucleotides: TGTGCCAGCAGTCGTCTTCAGACTTCCGGTCAGCCCCAGCATTTT.

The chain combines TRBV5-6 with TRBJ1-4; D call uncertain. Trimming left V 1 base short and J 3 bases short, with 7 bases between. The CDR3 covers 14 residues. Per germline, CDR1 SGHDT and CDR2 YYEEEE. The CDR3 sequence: CASSLRSPNEKLFF. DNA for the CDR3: TGTGCCAGCAGCTTGCGTTCCCCTAATGAAAAACTGTTTTTT. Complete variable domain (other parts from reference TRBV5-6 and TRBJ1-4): DAGVTQSPTHLIKTRGQQVTLRCSPKSGHDTVSWYQQALGQGPQFIFQYYEEEERQRGNFPDRFSGHQFPNYSSELNVNALLLGDSALYLCASSLRSPNEKLFFGSGTQLSVL.

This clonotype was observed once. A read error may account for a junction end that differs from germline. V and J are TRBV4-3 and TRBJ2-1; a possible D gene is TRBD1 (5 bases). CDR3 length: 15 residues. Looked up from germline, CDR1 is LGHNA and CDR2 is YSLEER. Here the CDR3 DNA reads TGCGCTAACAGCCAAGACAGTTCCTTCTACAATGAACAGTTCTTC. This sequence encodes CANSQDSSFYNEQFF.

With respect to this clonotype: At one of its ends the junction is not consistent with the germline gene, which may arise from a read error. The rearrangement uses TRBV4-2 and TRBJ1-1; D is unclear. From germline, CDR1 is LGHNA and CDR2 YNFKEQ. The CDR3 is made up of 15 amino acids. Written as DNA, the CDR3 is TGTGCCAGAAGCCAAGATGTCGCCTTTTCCACTGAAGCTTTCTTT. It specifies CARSQDVAFSTEAFF.

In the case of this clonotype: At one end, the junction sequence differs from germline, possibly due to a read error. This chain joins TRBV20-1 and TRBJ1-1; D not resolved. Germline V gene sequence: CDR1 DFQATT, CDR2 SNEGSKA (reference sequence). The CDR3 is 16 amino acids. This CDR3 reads CRARAPLPWENTEAFF. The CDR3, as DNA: TGCAGAGCTAGAGCGCCACTACCGTGGGAGAACACAGAAGCTTTCTTT.

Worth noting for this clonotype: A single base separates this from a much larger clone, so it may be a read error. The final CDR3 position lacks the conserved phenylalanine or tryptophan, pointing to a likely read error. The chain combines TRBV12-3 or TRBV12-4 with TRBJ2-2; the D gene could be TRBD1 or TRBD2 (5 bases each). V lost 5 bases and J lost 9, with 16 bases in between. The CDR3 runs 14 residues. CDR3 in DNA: TGTGCCAGCAGTCCCGGGACCCAAGGCAGGGAGCTGTTTTAT. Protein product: CASSPGTQGRELFY.

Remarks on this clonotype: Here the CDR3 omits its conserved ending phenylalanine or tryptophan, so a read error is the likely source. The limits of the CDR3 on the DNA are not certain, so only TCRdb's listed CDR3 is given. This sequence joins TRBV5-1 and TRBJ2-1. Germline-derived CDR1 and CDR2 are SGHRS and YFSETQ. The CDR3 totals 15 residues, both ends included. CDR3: CASSLERYQYNEQSS.

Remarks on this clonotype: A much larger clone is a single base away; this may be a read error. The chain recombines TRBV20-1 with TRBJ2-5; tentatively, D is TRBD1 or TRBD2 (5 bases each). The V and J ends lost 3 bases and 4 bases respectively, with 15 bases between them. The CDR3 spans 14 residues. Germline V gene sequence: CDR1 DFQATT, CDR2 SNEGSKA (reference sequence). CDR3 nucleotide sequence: TGCAGTGCTAGTCGACCCGCTGGGGGAGAGACCCAGTACTTC. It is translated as CSASRPAGGETQYF.

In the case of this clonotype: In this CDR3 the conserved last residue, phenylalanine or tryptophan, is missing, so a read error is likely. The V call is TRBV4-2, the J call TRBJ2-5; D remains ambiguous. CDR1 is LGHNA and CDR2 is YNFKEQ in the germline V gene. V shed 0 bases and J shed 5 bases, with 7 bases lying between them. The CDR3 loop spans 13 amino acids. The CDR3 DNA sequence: TGTGCCAGCAGCCAAGACGCGGCTGAGACCCAGTACCAC. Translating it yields CASSQDAAETQYH.

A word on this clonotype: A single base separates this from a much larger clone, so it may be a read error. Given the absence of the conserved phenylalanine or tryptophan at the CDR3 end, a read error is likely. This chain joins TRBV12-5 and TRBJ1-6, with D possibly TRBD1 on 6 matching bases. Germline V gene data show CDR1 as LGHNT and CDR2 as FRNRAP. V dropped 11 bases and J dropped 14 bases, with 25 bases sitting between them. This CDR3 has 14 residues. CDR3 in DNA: TGTGCTGCTGGTTTGAGTACAGGGCCTGGGGCCCTCCACCTT. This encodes CAAGLSTGPGALHL.

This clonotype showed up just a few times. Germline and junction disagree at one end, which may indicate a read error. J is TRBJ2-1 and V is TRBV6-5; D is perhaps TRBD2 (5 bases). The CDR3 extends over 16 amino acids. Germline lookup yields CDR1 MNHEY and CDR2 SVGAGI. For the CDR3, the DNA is TGTGCCAGCAGTTACAGTCATAGGACTGGCTACAATGAGCAGTCCTTC. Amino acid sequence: CASSYSHRTGYNEQSF.

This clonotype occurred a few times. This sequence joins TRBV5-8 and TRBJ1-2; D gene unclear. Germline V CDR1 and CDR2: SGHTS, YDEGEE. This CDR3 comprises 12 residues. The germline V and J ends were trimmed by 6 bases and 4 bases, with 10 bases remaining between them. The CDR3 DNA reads TGTGCCAGCAACTTAGGGAGCTATGGCTACACCTTC. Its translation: CASNLGSYGYTF.

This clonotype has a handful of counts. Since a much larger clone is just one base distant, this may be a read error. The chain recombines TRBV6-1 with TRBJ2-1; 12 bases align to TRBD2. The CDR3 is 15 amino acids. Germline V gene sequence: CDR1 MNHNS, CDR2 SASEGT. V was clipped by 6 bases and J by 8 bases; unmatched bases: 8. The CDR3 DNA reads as TGTGCCAGCAGCAGACTAGCGGGAGAGGGTGATGAGCAGTTCTTC. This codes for CASSRLAGEGDEQFF.

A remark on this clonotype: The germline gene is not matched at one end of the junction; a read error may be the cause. The CDR3 DNA reads as TGTGCCAGCAGCTTAAAGTCTGCCGGGACTAGTCACAGTGAGCAGTTATTC. Amino acids: CASSLKSAGTSHSEQLF. This chain uses TRBV7-8 with TRBJ2-1; TRBD2 matches 8 bases. This CDR3 has 17 amino acids. Germline V gene sequence: CDR1 SGHVS, CDR2 FQNEAQ.

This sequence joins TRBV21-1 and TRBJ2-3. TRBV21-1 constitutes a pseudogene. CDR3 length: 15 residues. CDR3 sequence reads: CASSKFIRRTDTQYF. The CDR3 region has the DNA TGTGCCAGCAGCAAATTTATCAGGAGAACAGATACGCAGTATTTT.

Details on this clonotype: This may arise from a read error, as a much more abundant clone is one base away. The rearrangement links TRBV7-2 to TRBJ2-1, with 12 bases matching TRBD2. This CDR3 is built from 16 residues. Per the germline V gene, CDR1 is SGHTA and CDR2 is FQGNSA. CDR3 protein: CVSSDRTSGVRNEQFF. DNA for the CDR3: TGTGTCAGCAGCGATAGGACTAGCGGGGTCAGAAATGAGCAGTTCTTC. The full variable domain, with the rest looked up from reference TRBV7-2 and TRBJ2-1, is GAGVSQSPSNKVTEKGKDVELRCDPISGHTALYWYRQSLGQGLEFLIYFQGNSAPDKSGLPSDRFSAERTGGSVSTLTIQRTQQEDSAVYLCVSSDRTSGVRNEQFFGPGTRLTVL.

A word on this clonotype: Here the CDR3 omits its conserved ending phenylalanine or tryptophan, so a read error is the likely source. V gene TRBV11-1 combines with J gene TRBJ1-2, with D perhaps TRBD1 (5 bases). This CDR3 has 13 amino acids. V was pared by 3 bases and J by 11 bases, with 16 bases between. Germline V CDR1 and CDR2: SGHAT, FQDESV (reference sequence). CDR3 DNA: TGTGCCAGCAGCTTCCGGGGGTATGATGAGTACACCTAC. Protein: CASSFRGYDEYTY.

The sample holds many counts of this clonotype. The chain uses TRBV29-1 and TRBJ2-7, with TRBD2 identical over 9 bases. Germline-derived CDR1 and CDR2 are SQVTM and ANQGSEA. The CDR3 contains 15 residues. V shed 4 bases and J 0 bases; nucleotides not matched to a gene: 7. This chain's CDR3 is CSVAMLAGYSYEQYF. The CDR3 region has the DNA TGCAGCGTTGCTATGCTAGCGGGGTACTCCTACGAGCAGTACTTC.

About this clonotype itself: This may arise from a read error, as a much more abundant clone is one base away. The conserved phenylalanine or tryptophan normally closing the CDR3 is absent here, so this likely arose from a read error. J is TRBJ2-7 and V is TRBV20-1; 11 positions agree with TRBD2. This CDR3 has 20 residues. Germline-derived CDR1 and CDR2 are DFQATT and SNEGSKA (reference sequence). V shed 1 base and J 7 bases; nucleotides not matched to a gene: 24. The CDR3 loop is CSARVSGKTSGASSYREQYL. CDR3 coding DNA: TGCAGTGCTAGAGTTTCGGGAAAGACTAGCGGGGCTTCTTCCTATCGGGAGCAGTACCTC.

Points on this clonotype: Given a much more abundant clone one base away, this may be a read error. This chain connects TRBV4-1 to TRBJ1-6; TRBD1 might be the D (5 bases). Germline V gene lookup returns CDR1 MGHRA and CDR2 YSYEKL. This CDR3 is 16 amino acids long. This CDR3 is CASSQEVRRVNSHLHF. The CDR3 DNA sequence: TGCGCCAGCAGCCAAGAAGTTCGCAGGGTTAATTCACACCTCCACTTT.

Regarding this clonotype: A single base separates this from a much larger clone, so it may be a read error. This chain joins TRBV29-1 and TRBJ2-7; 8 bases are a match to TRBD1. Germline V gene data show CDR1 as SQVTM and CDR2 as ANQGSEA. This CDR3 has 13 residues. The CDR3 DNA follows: TGCAGCCTTGACGCCAGGGGGCTTGGCGAGCAGTACTTC. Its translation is CSLDARGLGEQYF.

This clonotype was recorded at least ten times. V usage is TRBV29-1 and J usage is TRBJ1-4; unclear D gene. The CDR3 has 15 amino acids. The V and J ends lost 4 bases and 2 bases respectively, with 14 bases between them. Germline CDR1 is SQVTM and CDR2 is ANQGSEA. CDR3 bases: TGCAGCGTTGTTTGGCATGGGAAGACTAATGAAAAACTGTTTTTT. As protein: CSVVWHGKTNEKLFF.

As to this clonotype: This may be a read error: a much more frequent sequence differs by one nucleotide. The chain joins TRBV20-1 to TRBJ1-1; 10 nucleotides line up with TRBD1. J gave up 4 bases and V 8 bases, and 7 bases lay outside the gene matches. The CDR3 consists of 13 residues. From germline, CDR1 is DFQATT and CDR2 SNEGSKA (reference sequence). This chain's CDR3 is CSTGTGDPTEAFF. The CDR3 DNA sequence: TGCAGTACTGGGACAGGGGATCCCACTGAAGCTTTCTTT.

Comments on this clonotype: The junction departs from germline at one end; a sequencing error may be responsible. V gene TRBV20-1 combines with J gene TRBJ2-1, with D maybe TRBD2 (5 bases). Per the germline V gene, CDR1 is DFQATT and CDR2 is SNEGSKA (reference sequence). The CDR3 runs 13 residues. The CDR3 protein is CSARGGSRDEQFF. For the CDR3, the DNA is TGCAGTGCTAGAGGAGGGAGCCGGGATGAGCAGTTCTTT.

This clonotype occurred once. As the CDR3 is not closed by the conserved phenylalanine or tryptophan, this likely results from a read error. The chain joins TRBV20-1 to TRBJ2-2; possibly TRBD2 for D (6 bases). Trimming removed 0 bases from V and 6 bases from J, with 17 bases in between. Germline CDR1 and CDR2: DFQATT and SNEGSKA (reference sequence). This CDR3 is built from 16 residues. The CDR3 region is CSARDISWGDAGELFL. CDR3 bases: TGCAGTGCTAGAGATATTAGCTGGGGGGATGCCGGGGAGCTGTTTTTA.

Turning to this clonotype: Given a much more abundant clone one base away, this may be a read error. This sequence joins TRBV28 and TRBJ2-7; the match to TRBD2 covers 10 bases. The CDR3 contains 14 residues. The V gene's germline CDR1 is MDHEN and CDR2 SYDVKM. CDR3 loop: CASTTSGTKYELYF. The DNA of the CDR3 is TGTGCCAGCACCACTAGCGGGACAAAGTACGAGCTGTACTTC.